This T cell receptor beta chain was sequenced for a study of metastatic and nonmetastatic thyroid tumors. Across the study: From malignant and benign thyroid patients, repertoires in blood and in tumor or nodule tissue were compared. Study results and caveats: For both blood and tumor, malignant thyroid tumors reportedly showed significantly higher TCR beta diversity than benign nodules did.

In the authors' workflow: Construction of a distant-metastasis classifier for papillary thyroid cancer relied on CDR3 differences across clinicopathological groups. TCRdb re-called clones from the PCR reads using MiXCR. The V and J calls, along with clone size, are taken from TCRdb and not from the paper's own processing. In the table there are 35,000 to 55,000 clones, more than 20% of which are singletons. The germline CDR1 and CDR2 sequences are SGHAT and FQNNGV. This CDR3 is built from 15 residues. After removal of 5 bases from V and 6 bases from J, the junction contained 10 bases not matched to a gene. Ahead of thyroid surgery, no patient had received treatment of any kind. This clone was seen many times. Its antigen is undetermined.

This chain uses TRBV11-2 with TRBJ2-7, with TRBD2 identical over 10 bases. Sequenced input: blood. The clonotype originates from a male donor with papillary thyroid cancer or a benign thyroid nodule (not recorded which). Some clones in this sample may be carry-over from other donors' samples. The DNA of the CDR3 is TGTGCCAGCAGCCCCTCAGCGGGAGGGCCGGTCGAGCAGTACTTC. This gives the protein CASSPSAGGPVEQYF.